The rows below give T cell receptor beta chains drawn from one sample of a study of OX40 agonist ivuxolimab in advanced cancers. Repertoires were generated with immunoSEQ multiplex PCR, while TCRdb's copy carries only in-frame clones and drops some. The data show roughly 110,000 clones, over 75% seen once. The material was CD4+ or CD8+ T cells sorted from blood, obtained in a trial of the OX40 agonist ivuxolimab. These receptors all come from an adult with an advanced solid tumor such as melanoma, head and neck, liver or kidney cancer. Each CDR3 is given with its conserved first and last residue. Fields, in order: CDR3 protein, V gene, clone size, CDR3 length, J gene. Only part of the rows carry a size: once, few, many, or a class if the clone is expanded.

CASSSSLDEQYF	TRBV28	-	12	TRBJ2-7
CASSQEYRISGNTIYF	TRBV4-1	-	16	TRBJ1-3
CASSLSVPGGTNEKLFF	TRBV5-1	-	17	TRBJ1-4
CASSLSQVYGYTF	TRBV7-2	-	13	TRBJ1-2
CASSTGTGGAGYGYTF	TRBV7-2	-	16	TRBJ1-2
CASSFLGNGYTF	TRBV28	few	12	TRBJ1-2
CASRPGARGEKLFF	TRBV28	-	14	TRBJ1-4
CASSPNTWTSGETQYF	TRBV10-2	-	16	TRBJ2-5
CASSLGWLGPNSPLHF	TRBV11-2	-	16	TRBJ1-6
CASSPALGQGDYEQYF	TRBV18	-	16	TRBJ2-7
CASSFGSGQGKNEQFF	TRBV11-3	-	16	TRBJ2-1
CATMPGRQRTDTQYF	TRBV23-1	-	15	TRBJ2-3
CASSFGQGYDSPLHF	TRBV7-2	-	15	TRBJ1-6
CAWSASSETQYF	TRBV30	-	12	TRBJ2-5
CASSLSQGGTQYF	TRBV7-6	-	13	TRBJ2-3
CAVDLGESPLHF	TRBV30	-	12	TRBJ1-6
CATSRGLGRGSSHEQYF	TRBV15	few	17	TRBJ2-7
CAWRREGTGLGYTF	TRBV30	-	14	TRBJ1-2
CASSPFPGWTEAFF	TRBV27	-	14	TRBJ1-1
CASSSAWDGYTF	TRBV11-3	-	12	TRBJ1-2
CASSQSSMNTEAFF	TRBV4-3	-	14	TRBJ1-1
CASSLGPNGKLFF	TRBV7-2	-	13	TRBJ1-4
CASSPRAGDTYEQYF	TRBV7-2	-	15	-
CASSLGNDIQYF	TRBV5-1	once	12	TRBJ2-4
CASSLEGFAAGYTF	TRBV11-2	-	14	TRBJ1-2
CASSGGLWLAGRNTGELFF	TRBV5-4	-	19	TRBJ2-2
CASRGQGTSPLHF	TRBV27	-	13	TRBJ1-6
CAISPGQGGNEQFF	TRBV10-3	-	14	TRBJ2-1
CASSFLRTGSGELFF	TRBV7-2	-	15	TRBJ2-2
CATSPIVRTGGLNEKLFF	TRBV15	-	18	TRBJ1-4
CATSRGEYEQYF	TRBV15	-	12	TRBJ2-7
CASTQIGRGAYEQYF	TRBV5-4	-	15	TRBJ2-7
CASSISRGATNYGYTF	TRBV5-4	once	16	TRBJ1-2
CASSERQGVNQPQHF	TRBV27	few	15	TRBJ1-5
CAWSVVYGYTF	TRBV30	-	11	TRBJ1-2
CASIAGGVSNQPQHF	TRBV28	-	15	TRBJ1-5
CASSSSYEQYF	TRBV2	-	11	TRBJ2-7
CASSLTSGGVGDTQYF	TRBV7-3	-	16	TRBJ2-3
CASREQQGALNSPLHF	TRBV19	-	16	TRBJ1-6
CASSPRTGRTEAFF	TRBV4-3	-	14	TRBJ1-1
CASSLVGRAETQYF	TRBV7-2	-	14	TRBJ2-5
CASSPAAGGFGETQYF	TRBV5-4	-	16	TRBJ2-5
CASSLGRGMGEKTGELFF	TRBV7-2	-	18	TRBJ2-2
CASRYRGEQYF	TRBV6-6	-	11	TRBJ2-7
CASSPRLAGAYEQYF	TRBV28	-	15	TRBJ2-7
CASSLMSGISYEQYF	TRBV7-6	-	15	TRBJ2-7
CASGKDGLTQYF	TRBV27	-	12	TRBJ2-3
CASSLMGYGYTF	TRBV7-2	-	12	TRBJ1-2
CASSSGLAGAETQYF	TRBV27	-	15	TRBJ2-5
CASSIGVRTEAFF	TRBV19	-	13	TRBJ1-1
CASSFWVGGNYGYTF	TRBV5-6	-	15	TRBJ1-2